This note documents a single TCR beta chain sequence. Its antigen is as yet unknown. Germline CDR1 reads LGHDT; CDR2 reads YNNKEL (reference sequence). The J segment lost 8 bases and the V segment lost 3 bases, leaving 4 bases of the junction unmatched. This CDR3 region has 14 residues. Sequenced by immunoSEQ multiplex PCR; TCRdb stores in-frame clones only, minus some. The sample has just over 350,000 clones; about 85% are singletons. The treatment here: around 19 received Ad26.COV2.S at low or high dose, single or two shots; about 5 received placebo; per-sample allocation not given. Sampling was performed 63 days after the first vaccine or placebo injection. The donor's status was that of an adult aged 18-55 years in Boston. Built on an Ad26 vector, the vaccine expressed Wuhan-strain SARS-CoV-2 spike. The sample is drawn from a study of Ad26.COV2.S vaccination and SARS-CoV-2 variants. Study-wide points: Total T cell responses, in the TCR breadth and depth analyses, may have been underestimated. Whether participants received vaccine or placebo, their non-spike TCR breadth was similar.

The sequence was collected from a person aged 18 to 59 who received the Ad26.COV2.S COVID-19 vaccine or a placebo. Sample: peripheral blood, taken in a trial of Ad26.COV2.S vaccine versus placebo. The chain joins TRBV3-1 (or the pseudogene TRBV3-2) to TRBJ2-1, with 10 bases matching TRBD2. CDR3 in amino acids: CASSHGTSDDEQFF. The CDR3 coding sequence is TGTGCCAGCAGCCACGGGACTAGCGATGATGAGCAGTTCTTC.